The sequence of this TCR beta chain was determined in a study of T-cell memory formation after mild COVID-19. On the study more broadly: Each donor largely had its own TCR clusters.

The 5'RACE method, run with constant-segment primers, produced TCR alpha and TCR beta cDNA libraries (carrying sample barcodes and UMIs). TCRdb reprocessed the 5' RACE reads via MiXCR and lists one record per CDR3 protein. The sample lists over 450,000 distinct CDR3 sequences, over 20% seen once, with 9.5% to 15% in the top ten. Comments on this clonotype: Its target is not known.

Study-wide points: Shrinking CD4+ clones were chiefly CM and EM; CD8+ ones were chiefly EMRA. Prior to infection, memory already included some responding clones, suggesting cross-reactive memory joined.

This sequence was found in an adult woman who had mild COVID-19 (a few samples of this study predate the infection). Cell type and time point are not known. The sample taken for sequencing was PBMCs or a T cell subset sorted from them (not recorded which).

The CDR3 loop is CASSVGANTGELFF. DNA of the CDR3: TGTGCCAGCAGCGTAGGTGCCAACACCGGGGAGCTGTTTTTT. The V call is TRBV9, the J call TRBJ2-2; no firm D call. V gave up 0 bases and J gave up 2 bases, with 5 bases separating them. The CDR3 is 14 residues long. Germline V gene lookup returns CDR1 SGDLS and CDR2 YYNGEE. The full variable domain, with the rest looked up from reference TRBV9 and TRBJ2-2, is DSGVTQTPKHLITATGQRVTLRCSPRSGDLSVYWYQQSLDQGLQFLIQYYNGEERAKGNILERFSAQQFPDLHSELNLSSLELGDSALYFCASSVGANTGELFFGEGSRLTVL.